A single T cell receptor beta chain is shown here with its context. At the DNA level, this CDR3 is encoded by other sequences in the same sample as well. This record belongs to a study of OX40 agonist ivuxolimab in advanced cancers. Germline-derived CDR1 and CDR2 are DFQATT and SNEGSKA (reference sequence). V was pared by 3 bases and J by 6 bases, with 3 bases between. The CDR3 has 10 residues. Method: immunoSEQ multiplex PCR; TCRdb's copy keeps in-frame clones and lacks some. The profile shows roughly 90,000 clones, 90% to 95% of them singletons. The clonotype was recovered from an adult with an advanced solid tumor such as melanoma, head and neck, liver or kidney cancer. V and J are TRBV20-1 and TRBJ2-1; no firm D call. Sequencing was performed on CD4+ or CD8+ T cells sorted from blood, taken in a trial of the OX40 agonist ivuxolimab. The CDR3 protein is CSASSNEQFF. CDR3 nucleotides: TGCAGTGCTAGTAGCAATGAGCAGTTCTTC.